The 20 T cell receptor beta chains given below trace back to one sample, sequenced in a study of control samples from healthy donors and cancer patients. Using immunoSEQ multiplex PCR, the repertoire was profiled, and TCRdb retains in-frame clones only, with some absent. Among roughly 73,000 clones listed, around 82% were seen once. Sequenced input: blood. The receptors were sampled from a man aged 50-60 years in good health.

The chain employs TRBV5-1 and TRBJ2-6; no firm D call. Trimming took off 0 bases at V and 0 bases at J, with 10 bases between the two ends. Germline V gene sequence: CDR1 SGHRS, CDR2 YFSETQ. The CDR3 runs 17 residues. Written as DNA, the CDR3 is TGCGCCAGCAGCTTGGGGTACACCTTCTCTGGGGCCAACGTCCTGACTTTC. Protein: CASSLGYTFSGANVLTF.

The chain carries TRBV5-4 and TRBJ1-6, with D uncertain. V lost 0 bases, J lost 7 bases, and 11 bases lay in between. The CDR3 covers 15 residues. CDR1 is SGHNT, CDR2 YYREEE, per germline (reference sequence). In nucleotides, the CDR3 is TGTGCCAGCAGCTTGGCCCGTGGTGAGAATTCACCCCTCCACTTT. Translated: CASSLARGENSPLHF. Using reference TRBV5-4 and TRBJ1-6 for the parts outside the CDR3, the full variable domain is ETGVTQSPTHLIKTRGQQVTLRCSSQSGHNTVSWYQQALGQGPQFIFQYYREEENGRGNFPPRFSGLQFPNYSSELNVNALELDDSALYLCASSLARGENSPLHFGNGTRLTVT.

This clone was detected only once. This chain uses TRBV30 with TRBJ1-2; no firm D call. The CDR3 is 16 amino acids. Germline CDR1 GTSNPN, CDR2 SVGIG (reference sequence). The V end was cut by 5 bases, the J end by 1 base, with 20 bases between. The CDR3 DNA sequence: TGTGCCTGGTTCGCCTTAGGGCTTCCTTTTAACTATGGCTACACCTTC. This gives the protein CAWFALGLPFNYGYTF.

The table lists this clone with a count of one. An end of the junction does not agree with germline; a read error may underlie this. V is TRBV7-7 and J is TRBJ2-3; 8 positions match TRBD2. The CDR3 is 15 amino acids. Germline V lookup: CDR1 SSHAT, CDR2 FNYEAQ (reference sequence). The CDR3 reads CASSYSGTSTDTQYF. The CDR3 DNA is TGTGCTAGCAGCTATAGCGGGACCAGCACAGATACGCAGTATTTT.

This chain uses TRBV6-1 with TRBJ1-2; 7 bases are a match to TRBD1. This CDR3 region has 17 residues. CDR1 and CDR2 (germline): MNHNS, SASEGT. With 0 bases clipped from V and 4 bases from J, the junction kept 11 bases outside the gene matches. The CDR3 region has the DNA TGTGCCAGCAGTGAAGCCAGGACAGGACTGGTCTTCTATGGCTACACCTTC. Encoded protein: CASSEARTGLVFYGYTF.

The rearrangement uses TRBV4-3 and TRBJ2-4; no reliable D call. The germline V gene encodes CDR1 LGHNA and CDR2 YSLEER. Trimming removed 4 bases at V and 0 bases at J, with 10 bases between. The CDR3 runs to 15 residues. The DNA of the CDR3 is TGCGCCAGCAGCCCCTCCACTTTAGCCAAAAACATTCAGTACTTC. Its protein is CASSPSTLAKNIQYF.

The chain uses TRBV7-2 and TRBJ1-5; 8 bases map to TRBD1. The trim removed 1 base at V and 9 bases at J, leaving 8 bases unmatched. CDR3 length equals 15 residues. Germline assignment: CDR1 SGHTA and CDR2 FQGNSA. For the CDR3, the DNA is TGTGCCAGCAGCTTAGGGACAGGGAGGAATTTGCCCCAGCATTTT. Amino acids: CASSLGTGRNLPQHF. The variable domain in full, completed from reference TRBV7-2 and TRBJ1-5, reads GAGVSQSPSNKVTEKGKDVELRCDPISGHTALYWYRQSLGQGLEFLIYFQGNSAPDKSGLPSDRFSAERTGGSVSTLTIQRTQQEDSAVYLCASSLGTGRNLPQHFGDGTRLSIL.

The genes are TRBV6-5 and TRBJ2-7; possibly TRBD2 for D (6 bases). From germline, CDR1 is MNHEY and CDR2 SVGAGI. This CDR3 has 13 residues. The V and J ends lost 6 bases and 4 bases respectively, with 13 bases between them. This CDR3 is CASSDGGGYEQYF. CDR3 DNA: TGTGCCAGCAGCGACGGAGGAGGGTACGAGCAGTACTTC.

The CDR3, as DNA: TGTGCCAGCAGTTCTGGGGGCAGGGGTTCACCCCTCCACTTT. Translated: CASSSGGRGSPLHF. The chain has TRBV6-4 and TRBJ1-6; maybe TRBD1 (6 bases). Germline loops: CDR1 MRHNA, CDR2 SNTAGT. The ends were cut back, 5 bases at V and 9 bases at J, with 14 bases in the middle. The CDR3 is 14 amino acids.

This clone was seen only a few times. The genes are TRBV5-1 and TRBJ2-2, with 14 bases aligning to TRBD2. The CDR3 is made up of 16 amino acids. Germline V gene sequence: CDR1 SGHRS, CDR2 YFSETQ. V lost 6 bases and J lost 3; bases outside the gene matches: 4. The DNA for the CDR3 is TGCGCCAGCACGGCGACTAGCGGGGGGGACACCGGGGAGCTGTTTTTT. Protein sequence: CASTATSGGDTGELFF.

The chain carries TRBV14 and TRBJ2-2; no definite D call. Trimming pared 2 bases from V and 2 bases from J, leaving 6 bases between. This CDR3 spans 14 amino acids. CDR1 SGHDN and CDR2 FVKESK come from the germline V gene. The DNA for the CDR3 is TGTGCCAGCAGCCAATTTCAAAACACCGGGGAGCTGTTTTTT. Protein: CASSQFQNTGELFF.

The gene calls are TRBV9 and TRBJ1-3; D perhaps matches TRBD1 (6 bases). Germline V gene sequence: CDR1 SGDLS, CDR2 YYNGEE. The CDR3 contains 16 residues. Trimming stripped 3 bases from V and 2 bases from J, with 15 bases between. The CDR3 region has the DNA TGTGCCAGCAGCGCAAAAGAGGGGACAACTGGAAACACCATATATTTT. As protein: CASSAKEGTTGNTIYF.

The rearrangement joins TRBV15 to TRBJ2-7; D ambiguous. Germline-derived CDR1 and CDR2 are LNHNV and YYDKDF (reference sequence). The CDR3 length is 12 residues. V shed 3 bases and J shed 8 bases, with 11 bases lying between them. The DNA for the CDR3 is TGTGCCACCAGCAGTGGCAACTCCAAGCAGTACTTC. Its translation is CATSSGNSKQYF.

This clone was recorded only once. V usage is TRBV13 and J usage is TRBJ1-1; perhaps TRBD1 as D (5 bases). The CDR3 loop spans 13 amino acids. The V gene's germline CDR1 is PRHDT and CDR2 FYEKMQ (reference sequence). V lost 0 bases, J lost 4 bases, and 6 bases lay in between. Here the CDR3 DNA reads TGTGCCAGCAGCTTAGGACAGGTCACTGAAGCTTTCTTT. Amino acids: CASSLGQVTEAFF.

This chain joins TRBV30 and TRBJ1-2, with 7 bases fitting TRBD1. CDR3 length: 17 residues. Germline trimming cut 0 bases from V and 10 bases from J; bases unmatched to any gene: 20. Germline loops: CDR1 GTSNPN, CDR2 SVGIG (reference sequence). CDR3 nucleotide sequence: TGTGCCTGGAGTGTACCCATTTACAGGGGCCTCACTAGTGACTACACCTTC. This codes for CAWSVPIYRGLTSDYTF.

CDR3 bases: TGTGCCAGCAGCATATTGACAGGGACATACAATGAGCAGTTCTTC. Its translation: CASSILTGTYNEQFF. The rearrangement links TRBV27 to TRBJ2-1; 7 bases align to TRBD1. CDR1 is MNHEY, CDR2 SMNVEV, per germline (reference sequence). Losses at the gene ends were 6 bases for V and 4 bases for J; bases not matched to a gene: 9. The CDR3 is 15 amino acids.

The chain combines TRBV3-1 (or the pseudogene TRBV3-2) with TRBJ2-1; D gene uncertain. V was trimmed by 0 bases and J by 6 bases, leaving 18 bases between them. Germline V CDR1 and CDR2: LGHDT, YNNKEL (reference sequence). This CDR3 has 17 residues. The CDR3 is CASSQDNETPHPNEQFF. CDR3 DNA: TGTGCCAGCAGCCAAGATAATGAGACTCCTCACCCCAATGAGCAGTTCTTC.

V and J are TRBV5-1 and TRBJ1-3; a possible D gene is TRBD1 (5 bases). Trimming took off 4 bases at V and 0 bases at J, with 17 bases between the two ends. Germline V lookup: CDR1 SGHRS, CDR2 YFSETQ. This CDR3 has 17 amino acids. The CDR3 is CASSPAQEGVSGNTIYF. CDR3 DNA: TGCGCCAGCAGCCCTGCACAGGAGGGTGTCTCTGGAAACACCATATATTTT.

The chain employs TRBV28 and TRBJ1-2; D is possibly TRBD1 (5 bases). Germline V gene data show CDR1 as MDHEN and CDR2 as SYDVKM. The CDR3 runs to 12 residues. Trimming took off 6 bases at V and 8 bases at J, with 13 bases between the two ends. CDR3 sequence: CASRVPKGGYTF. For the CDR3, the DNA is TGTGCCAGCAGGGTCCCGAAGGGGGGCTACACCTTC.

V gene TRBV10-3 combines with J gene TRBJ2-3; D is ambiguous. Trimming stripped 10 bases from V and 5 bases from J, with 7 bases between. The germline V gene has CDR1 ENHRY and CDR2 SYGVKD. CDR3 length: 10 amino acids. The CDR3 reads CATLEDTQYF. In DNA, the CDR3 is TGTGCCACCCTCGAAGATACGCAGTATTTT.